The table lists the clone carrying this T cell receptor (delta chain) with a few counts. No antigen is known for it. TCRdb's listed protein matches a much larger clone and diverges from this DNA's translation at residue 10, likely through a read error; the protein shown comes from the DNA. The sample is drawn from a study of γδ T cells in repeated Plasmodium falciparum infection. Study-wide points: Malian children's Vdelta2-negative repertoires appeared more expanded and less diverse than Australians'.

V lost 0 bases to trimming and J lost 0 bases; unmatched junction nucleotides: 12. The CDR3 extends over 19 amino acids. Germline CDR1 GEAIGNYY, CDR2 EKD. Gammadelta T cells were flow-sorted from PBMC into Vgamma9/Vdelta2+ and Vdelta2-negative populations for bulk analysis. TCRdb re-identified clones in the multiplex PCR reads via CATT. The sample records 75,000 to 95,000 delta-chain clones, more than 0.85% being singletons. Sequenced input: gamma-delta T cells from blood. The sequence was collected from a pool of human donors (malaria-infected and uninfected, not separated). The genes are TRDV2 and TRDJ1; 10 nucleotides align to TRDD3. Here the J gene was assigned by germline matching of the DNA, as TCRdb has none. The CDR3 region has the DNA TGTGCCTGTGACACCGGCTGGGGGATAACACAGCGGTACACCGATAAACTCATCTTT. Amino acids: CACDTGWGITQRYTDKLIF.